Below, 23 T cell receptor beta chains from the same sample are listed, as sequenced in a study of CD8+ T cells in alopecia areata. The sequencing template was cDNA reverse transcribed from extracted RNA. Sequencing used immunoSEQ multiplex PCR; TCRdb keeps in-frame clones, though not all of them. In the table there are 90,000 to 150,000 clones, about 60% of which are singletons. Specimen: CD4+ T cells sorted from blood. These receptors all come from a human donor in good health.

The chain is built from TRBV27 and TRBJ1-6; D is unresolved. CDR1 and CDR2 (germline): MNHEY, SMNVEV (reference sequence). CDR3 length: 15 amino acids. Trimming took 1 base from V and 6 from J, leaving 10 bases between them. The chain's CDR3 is CASSLLAQINSPLHF. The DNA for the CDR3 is TGTGCCAGCAGTTTATTAGCACAGATTAATTCACCCCTCCACTTT.

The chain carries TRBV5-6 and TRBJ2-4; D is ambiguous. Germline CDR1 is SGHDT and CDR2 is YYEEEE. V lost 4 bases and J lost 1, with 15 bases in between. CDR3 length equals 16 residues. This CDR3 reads CASSPSYTLAKNIQYF. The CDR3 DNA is TGTGCCAGCAGCCCCTCGTACACCCTTGCCAAAAACATTCAGTACTTC.

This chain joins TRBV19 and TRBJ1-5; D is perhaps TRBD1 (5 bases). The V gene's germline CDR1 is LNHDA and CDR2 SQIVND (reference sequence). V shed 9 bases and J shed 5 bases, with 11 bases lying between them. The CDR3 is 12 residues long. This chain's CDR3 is CASSGRDQPQHF. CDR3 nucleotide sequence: TGTGCCAGCTCGGGGCGGGATCAGCCCCAGCATTTT.

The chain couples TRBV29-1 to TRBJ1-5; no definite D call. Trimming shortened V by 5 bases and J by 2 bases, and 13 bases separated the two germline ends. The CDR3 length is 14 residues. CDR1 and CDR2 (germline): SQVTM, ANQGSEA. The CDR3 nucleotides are TGCAGCGTTTCCGGGAATGCGGGCAATCAGCCCCAGCATTTT. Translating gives CSVSGNAGNQPQHF.

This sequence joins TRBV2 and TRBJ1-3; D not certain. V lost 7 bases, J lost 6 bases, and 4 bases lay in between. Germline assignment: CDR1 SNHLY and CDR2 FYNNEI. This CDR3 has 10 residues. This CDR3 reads CASKENTIYF. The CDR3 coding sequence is TGTGCCAGCAAAGAAAACACCATATATTTT.

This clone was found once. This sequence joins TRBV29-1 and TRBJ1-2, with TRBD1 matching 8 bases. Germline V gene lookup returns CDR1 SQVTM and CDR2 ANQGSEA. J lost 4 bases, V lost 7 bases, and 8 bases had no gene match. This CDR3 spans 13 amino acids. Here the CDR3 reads CSALRTGSYGYTF. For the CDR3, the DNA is TGCAGCGCGCTGAGGACAGGGAGCTATGGCTACACCTTC.

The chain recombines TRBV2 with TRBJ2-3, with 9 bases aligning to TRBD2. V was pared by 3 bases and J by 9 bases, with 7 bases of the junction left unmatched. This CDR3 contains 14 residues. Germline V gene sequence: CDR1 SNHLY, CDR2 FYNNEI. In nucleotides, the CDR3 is TGTGCCAGCAGTGAGTGGGCGGGGGGGGACACGCAGTATTTT. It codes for CASSEWAGGDTQYF.

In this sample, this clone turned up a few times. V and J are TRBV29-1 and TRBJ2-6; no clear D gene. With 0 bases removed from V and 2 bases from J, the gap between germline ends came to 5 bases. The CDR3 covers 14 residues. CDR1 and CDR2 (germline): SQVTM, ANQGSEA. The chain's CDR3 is CSVEDRTGANVLTF. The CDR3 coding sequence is TGCAGCGTTGAAGATCGAACTGGGGCCAACGTCCTGACTTTC.

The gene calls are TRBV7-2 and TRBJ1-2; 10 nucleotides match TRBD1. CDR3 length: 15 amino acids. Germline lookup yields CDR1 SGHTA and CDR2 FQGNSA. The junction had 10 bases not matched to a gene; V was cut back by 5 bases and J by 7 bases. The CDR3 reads CASSPWDRGLGGYTF. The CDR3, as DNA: TGTGCCAGCAGCCCTTGGGACAGGGGATTGGGTGGCTACACCTTC.

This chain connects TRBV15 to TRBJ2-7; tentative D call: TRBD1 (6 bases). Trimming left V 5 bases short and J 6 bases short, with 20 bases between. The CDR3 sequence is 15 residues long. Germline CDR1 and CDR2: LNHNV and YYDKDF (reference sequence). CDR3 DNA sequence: TGTGCCACCAGCGAACCTGGGGGCCCCGGGATCGAGCAGTACTTC. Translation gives CATSEPGGPGIEQYF.

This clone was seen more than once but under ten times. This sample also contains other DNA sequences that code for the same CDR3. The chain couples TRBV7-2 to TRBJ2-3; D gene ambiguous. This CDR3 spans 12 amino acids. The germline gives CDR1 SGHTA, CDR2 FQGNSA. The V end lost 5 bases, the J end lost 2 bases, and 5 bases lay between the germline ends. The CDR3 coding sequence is TGTGCCAGCAGCAGTTTCACAGATACGCAGTATTTT. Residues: CASSSFTDTQYF.

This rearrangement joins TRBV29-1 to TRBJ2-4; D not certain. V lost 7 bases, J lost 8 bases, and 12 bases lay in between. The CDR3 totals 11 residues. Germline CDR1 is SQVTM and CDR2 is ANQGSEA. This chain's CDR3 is CSAGPTDIQYF. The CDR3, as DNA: TGCAGCGCCGGGCCAACGGACATTCAGTACTTC.

The CDR3 DNA is TGTGCCAGCAGCTCAGGAGGCCATTTCGGCCAGTACTTC. This codes for CASSSGGHFGQYF. The rearrangement links TRBV11-2 to TRBJ2-5; weak D call: TRBD2 (5 bases). The CDR3 loop spans 13 amino acids. Trimming removed 4 bases from V and 10 bases from J, with 16 bases in between. Germline CDR1 and CDR2: SGHAT and FQNNGV.

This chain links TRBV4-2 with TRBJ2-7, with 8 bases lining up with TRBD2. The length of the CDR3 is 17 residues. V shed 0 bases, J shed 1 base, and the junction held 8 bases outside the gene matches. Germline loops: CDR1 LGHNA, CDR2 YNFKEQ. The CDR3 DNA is TGTGCCAGCAGCCAAGAGGACGGGGGGGCCCTTTCCTACGAGCAGTACTTC. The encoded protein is CASSQEDGGALSYEQYF.

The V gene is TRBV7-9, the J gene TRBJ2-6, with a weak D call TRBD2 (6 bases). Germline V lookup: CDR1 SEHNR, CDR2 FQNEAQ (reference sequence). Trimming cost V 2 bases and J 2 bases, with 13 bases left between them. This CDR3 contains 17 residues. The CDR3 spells CASSLLVSGAGANVLTF. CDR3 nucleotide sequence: TGTGCCAGCAGCTTATTGGTTTCGGGGGCTGGGGCCAACGTCCTGACTTTC. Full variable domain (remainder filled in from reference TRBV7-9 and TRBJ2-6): DTGVSQNPRHKITKRGQNVTFRCDPISEHNRLYWYRQTLGQGPEFLTYFQNEAQLEKSRLLSDRFSAERPKGSFSTLEIQRTEQGDSAMYLCASSLLVSGAGANVLTFGAGSRLTVL.

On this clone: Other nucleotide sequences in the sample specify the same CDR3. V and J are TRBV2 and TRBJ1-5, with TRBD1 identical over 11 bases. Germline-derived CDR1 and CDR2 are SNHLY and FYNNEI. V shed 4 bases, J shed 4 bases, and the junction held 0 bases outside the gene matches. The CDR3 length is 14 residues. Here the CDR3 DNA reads TGTGCCAGCAGTGGGGACAGGGGGAATCAGCCCCAGCATTTT. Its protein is CASSGDRGNQPQHF.

CDR3 bases: TGTGCCAGCAGTTCACATGGGGGGAACCAAGAGACCCAGTACTTC. Protein sequence: CASSSHGGNQETQYF. V gene TRBV6-5 combines with J gene TRBJ2-5, with D tentatively TRBD2 (6 bases). The germline V and J ends were trimmed by 4 bases and 0 bases, with 12 bases remaining between them. CDR1 and CDR2 from the germline V gene are MNHEY and SVGAGI. This CDR3 is 15 amino acids long.

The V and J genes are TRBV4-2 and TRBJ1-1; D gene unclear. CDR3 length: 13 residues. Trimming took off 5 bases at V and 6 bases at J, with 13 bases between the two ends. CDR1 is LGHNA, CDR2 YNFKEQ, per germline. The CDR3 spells CASSGIGISEAFF. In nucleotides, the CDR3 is TGTGCCAGCAGCGGGATAGGCATTTCTGAAGCTTTCTTT.

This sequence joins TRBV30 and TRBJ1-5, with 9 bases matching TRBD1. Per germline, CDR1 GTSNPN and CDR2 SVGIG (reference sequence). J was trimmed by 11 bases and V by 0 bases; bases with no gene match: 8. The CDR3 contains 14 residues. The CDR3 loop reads CAWSVQGAGAAQHF. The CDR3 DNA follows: TGTGCCTGGAGTGTACAGGGGGCGGGAGCGGCCCAGCATTTT.

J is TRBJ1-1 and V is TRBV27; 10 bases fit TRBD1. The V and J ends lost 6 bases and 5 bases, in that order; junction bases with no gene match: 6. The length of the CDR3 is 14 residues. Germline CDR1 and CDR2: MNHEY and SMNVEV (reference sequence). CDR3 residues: CASRTGGLPTEAFF. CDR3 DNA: TGTGCCAGCAGGACAGGGGGCCTGCCAACTGAAGCTTTCTTT.

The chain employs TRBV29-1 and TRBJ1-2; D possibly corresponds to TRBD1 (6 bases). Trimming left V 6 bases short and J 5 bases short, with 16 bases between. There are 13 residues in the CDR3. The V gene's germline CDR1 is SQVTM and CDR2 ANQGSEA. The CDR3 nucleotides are TGCAGCGTCTCCTTCGGCCAGGGGTATGGCTACACCTTC. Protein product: CSVSFGQGYGYTF.

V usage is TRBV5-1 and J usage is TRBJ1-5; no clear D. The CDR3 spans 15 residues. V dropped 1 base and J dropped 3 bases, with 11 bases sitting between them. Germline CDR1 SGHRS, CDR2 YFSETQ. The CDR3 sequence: CASSLTPDPNQPQHF. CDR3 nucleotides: TGCGCCAGCAGCTTGACACCCGACCCCAATCAGCCCCAGCATTTT.

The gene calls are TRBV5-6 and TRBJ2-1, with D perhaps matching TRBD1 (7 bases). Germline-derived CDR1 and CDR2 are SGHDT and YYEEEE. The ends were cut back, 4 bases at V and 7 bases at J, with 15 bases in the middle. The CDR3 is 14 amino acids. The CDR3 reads CASSILTGRNEQFF. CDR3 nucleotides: TGTGCCAGCAGCATCTTGACAGGGAGGAATGAGCAGTTCTTC.